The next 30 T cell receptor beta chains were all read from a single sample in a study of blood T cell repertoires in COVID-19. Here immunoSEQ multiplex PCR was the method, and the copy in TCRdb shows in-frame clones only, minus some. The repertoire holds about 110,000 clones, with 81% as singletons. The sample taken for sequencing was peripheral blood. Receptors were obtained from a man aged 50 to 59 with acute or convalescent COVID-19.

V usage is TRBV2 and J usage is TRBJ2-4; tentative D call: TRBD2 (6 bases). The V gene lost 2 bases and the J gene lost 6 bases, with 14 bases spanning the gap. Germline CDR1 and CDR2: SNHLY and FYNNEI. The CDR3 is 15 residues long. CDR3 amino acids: CASSESVGGRNIQYF. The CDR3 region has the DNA TGTGCCAGCAGTGAATCCGTCGGGGGTAGAAACATTCAGTACTTC.

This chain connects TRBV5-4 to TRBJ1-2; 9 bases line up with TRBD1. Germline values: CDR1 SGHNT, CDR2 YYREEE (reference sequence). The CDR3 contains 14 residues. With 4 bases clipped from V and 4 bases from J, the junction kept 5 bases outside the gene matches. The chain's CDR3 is CASSTSTGGYGYTF. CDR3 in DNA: TGTGCCAGCAGCACCTCGACAGGGGGCTATGGCTACACCTTC.

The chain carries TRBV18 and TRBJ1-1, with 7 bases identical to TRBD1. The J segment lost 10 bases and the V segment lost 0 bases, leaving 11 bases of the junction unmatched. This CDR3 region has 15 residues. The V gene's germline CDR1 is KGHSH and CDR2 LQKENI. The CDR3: CASSPPTQQGSGAFF. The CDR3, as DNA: TGTGCCAGCTCACCACCGACGCAACAGGGGTCAGGAGCTTTCTTT.

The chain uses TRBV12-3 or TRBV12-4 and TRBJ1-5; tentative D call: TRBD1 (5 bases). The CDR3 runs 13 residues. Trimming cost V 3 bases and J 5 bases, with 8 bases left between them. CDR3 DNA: TGTGCCAGCAGTTTGGGGGGGGATCAGCCCCAGCATTTT. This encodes CASSLGGDQPQHF.

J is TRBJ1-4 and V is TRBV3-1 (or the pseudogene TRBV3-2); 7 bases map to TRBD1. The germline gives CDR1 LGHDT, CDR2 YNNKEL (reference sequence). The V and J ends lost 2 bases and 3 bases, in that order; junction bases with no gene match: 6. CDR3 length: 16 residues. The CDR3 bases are TGTGCCAGCAGCCAACCCCTTGGGACAGCTAATGAAAAACTGTTTTTT. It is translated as CASSQPLGTANEKLFF.

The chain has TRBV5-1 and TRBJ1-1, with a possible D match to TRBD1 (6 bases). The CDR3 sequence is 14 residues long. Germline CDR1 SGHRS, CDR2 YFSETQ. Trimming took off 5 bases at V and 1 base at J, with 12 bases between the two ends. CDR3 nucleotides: TGCGCCAGCAGTTATCAGACAGGGAACACTGAAGCTTTCTTT. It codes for CASSYQTGNTEAFF.

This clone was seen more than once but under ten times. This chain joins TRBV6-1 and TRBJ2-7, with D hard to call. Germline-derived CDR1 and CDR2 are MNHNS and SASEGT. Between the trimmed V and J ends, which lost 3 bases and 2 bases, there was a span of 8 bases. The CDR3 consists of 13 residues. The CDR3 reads CASSEQTTYEQYF. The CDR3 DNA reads TGTGCCAGCAGTGAGCAGACAACCTACGAGCAGTACTTC.

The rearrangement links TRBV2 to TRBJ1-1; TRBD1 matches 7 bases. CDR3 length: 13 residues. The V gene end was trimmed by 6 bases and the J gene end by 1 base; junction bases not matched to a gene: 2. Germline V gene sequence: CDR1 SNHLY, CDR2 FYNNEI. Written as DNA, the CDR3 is TGTGCCAGCAGATGGACAGGGAACACTGAAGCTTTCTTT. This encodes CASRWTGNTEAFF.

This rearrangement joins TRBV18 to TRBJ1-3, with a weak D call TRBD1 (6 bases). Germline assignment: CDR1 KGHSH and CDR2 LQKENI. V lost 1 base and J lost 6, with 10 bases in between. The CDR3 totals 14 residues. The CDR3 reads CASSPQGVSNTIYF. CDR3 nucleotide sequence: TGTGCCAGCTCACCACAGGGGGTGTCAAACACCATATATTTT.

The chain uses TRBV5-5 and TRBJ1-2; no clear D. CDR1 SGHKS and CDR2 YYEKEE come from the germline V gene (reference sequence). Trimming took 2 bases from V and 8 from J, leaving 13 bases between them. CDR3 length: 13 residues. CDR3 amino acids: CASSLVFSGGYTF. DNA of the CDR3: TGTGCCAGCAGCTTAGTGTTCAGCGGCGGCTACACCTTC.

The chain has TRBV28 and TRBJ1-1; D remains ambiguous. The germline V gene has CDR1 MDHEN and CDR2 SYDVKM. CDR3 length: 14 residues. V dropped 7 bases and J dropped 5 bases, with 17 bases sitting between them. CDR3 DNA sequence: TGTGCCAGCACCCTCGGAGGGTATGGAACTGAAGCTTTCTTT. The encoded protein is CASTLGGYGTEAFF.

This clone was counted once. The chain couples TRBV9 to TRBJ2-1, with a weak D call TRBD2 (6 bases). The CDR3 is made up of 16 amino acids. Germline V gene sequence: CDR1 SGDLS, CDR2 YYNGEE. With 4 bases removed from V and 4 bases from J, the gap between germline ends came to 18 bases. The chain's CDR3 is CASSTKRAKSYNEQFF. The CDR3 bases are TGTGCCAGCAGCACCAAGCGGGCCAAATCGTACAATGAGCAGTTCTTC.

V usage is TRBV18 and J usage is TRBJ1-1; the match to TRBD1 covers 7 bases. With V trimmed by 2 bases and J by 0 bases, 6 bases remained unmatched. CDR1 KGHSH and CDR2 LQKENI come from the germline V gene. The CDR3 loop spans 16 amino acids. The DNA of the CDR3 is TGTGCCAGCTCACCAATGACAGGGACGATGAACACTGAAGCTTTCTTT. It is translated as CASSPMTGTMNTEAFF.

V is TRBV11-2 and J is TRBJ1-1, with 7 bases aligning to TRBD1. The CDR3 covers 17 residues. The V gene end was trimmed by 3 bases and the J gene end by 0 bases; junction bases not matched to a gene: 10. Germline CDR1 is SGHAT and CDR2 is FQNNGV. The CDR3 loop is CASSLAGEGQMNTEAFF. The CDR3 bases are TGTGCCAGCAGCTTGGCCGGTGAGGGACAGATGAACACTGAAGCTTTCTTT.

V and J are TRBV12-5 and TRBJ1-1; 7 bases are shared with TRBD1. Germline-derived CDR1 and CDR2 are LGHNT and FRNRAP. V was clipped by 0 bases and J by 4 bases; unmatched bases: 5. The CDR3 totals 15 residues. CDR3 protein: CASGLVRAGGTEAFF. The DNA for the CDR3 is TGTGCTAGTGGTTTGGTACGGGCAGGGGGCACTGAAGCTTTCTTT.

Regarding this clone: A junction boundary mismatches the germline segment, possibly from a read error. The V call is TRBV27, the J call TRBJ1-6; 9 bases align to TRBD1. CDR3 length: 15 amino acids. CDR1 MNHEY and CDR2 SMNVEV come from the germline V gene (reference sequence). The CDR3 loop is CASGVPGQGSSALHF. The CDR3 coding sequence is TGTGCCAGCGGTGTACCGGGACAGGGCAGTTCAGCCCTCCACTTT.

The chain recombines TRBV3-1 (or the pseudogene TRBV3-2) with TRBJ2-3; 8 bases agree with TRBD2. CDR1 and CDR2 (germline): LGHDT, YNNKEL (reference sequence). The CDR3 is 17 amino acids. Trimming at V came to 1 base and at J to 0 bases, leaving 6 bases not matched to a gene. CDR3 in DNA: TGTGCCAGCAGCCAAGGGGTTACTAGCGGAAGCACAGATACGCAGTATTTT. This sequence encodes CASSQGVTSGSTDTQYF.

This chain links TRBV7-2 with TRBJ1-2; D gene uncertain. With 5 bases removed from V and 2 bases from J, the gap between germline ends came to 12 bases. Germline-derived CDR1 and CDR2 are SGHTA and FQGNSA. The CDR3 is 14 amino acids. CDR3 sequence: CASSPWSSNYGYTF. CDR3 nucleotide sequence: TGTGCCAGCAGCCCCTGGAGTTCAAACTATGGCTACACCTTC.

The CDR3 sequence: CASSLPGAASSYEQYF. The CDR3 bases are TGTGCCAGCAGCTTGCCAGGGGCCGCGAGCTCCTACGAGCAGTACTTC. V is TRBV5-4 and J is TRBJ2-7, with D perhaps TRBD1 (6 bases). V dropped 1 base and J dropped 0 bases, with 14 bases sitting between them. This CDR3 is 16 amino acids long. Germline assignment: CDR1 SGHNT and CDR2 YYREEE (reference sequence).

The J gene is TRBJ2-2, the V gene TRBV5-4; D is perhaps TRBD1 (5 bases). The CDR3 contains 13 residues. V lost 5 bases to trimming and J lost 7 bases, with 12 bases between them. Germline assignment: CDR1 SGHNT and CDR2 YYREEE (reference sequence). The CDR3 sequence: CASRDQGFGELFF. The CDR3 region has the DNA TGTGCCAGCAGAGACCAGGGCTTCGGGGAGCTGTTTTTT.

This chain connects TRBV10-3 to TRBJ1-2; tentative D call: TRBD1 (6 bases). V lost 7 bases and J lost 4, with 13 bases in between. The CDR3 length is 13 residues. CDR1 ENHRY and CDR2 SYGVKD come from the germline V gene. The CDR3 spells CAITRGQPYGYTF. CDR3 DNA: TGTGCCATCACCCGAGGACAGCCCTATGGCTACACCTTC.

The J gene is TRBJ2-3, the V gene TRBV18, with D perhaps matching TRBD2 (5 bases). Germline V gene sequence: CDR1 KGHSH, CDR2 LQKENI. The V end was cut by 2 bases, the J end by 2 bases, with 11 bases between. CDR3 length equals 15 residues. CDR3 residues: CASSPSQRATDTQYF. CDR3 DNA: TGTGCCAGCTCACCATCACAGAGGGCCACAGATACGCAGTATTTT. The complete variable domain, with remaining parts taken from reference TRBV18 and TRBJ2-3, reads NAGVMQNPRHLVRRRGQEARLRCSPMKGHSHVYWYRQLPEEGLKFMVYLQKENIIDESGMPKERFSAEFPKEGPSILRIQQVVRGDSAAYFCASSPSQRATDTQYFGPGTRLTVL.

The CDR3 is CASRRLRENNSPLHF. In nucleotides, the CDR3 is TGTGCCAGCAGGCGGCTCAGGGAAAACAATTCACCCCTCCACTTT. The rearrangement uses TRBV2 and TRBJ1-6, with D tentatively TRBD1 (5 bases). This CDR3 contains 15 residues. Germline CDR1 and CDR2: SNHLY and FYNNEI. V dropped 6 bases and J dropped 7 bases, with 16 bases sitting between them.

For the CDR3, the DNA is TGTGCCAGCAGTGATAGACAGGGGGCGTTTAATGAGCAGTTCTTC. This translates into CASSDRQGAFNEQFF. This rearrangement joins TRBV27 to TRBJ2-1; TRBD1 aligns across 10 bases. V gave up 5 bases and J gave up 7 bases; unmatched junction bases: 8. CDR3 length: 15 residues. Germline lookup yields CDR1 MNHEY and CDR2 SMNVEV (reference sequence).

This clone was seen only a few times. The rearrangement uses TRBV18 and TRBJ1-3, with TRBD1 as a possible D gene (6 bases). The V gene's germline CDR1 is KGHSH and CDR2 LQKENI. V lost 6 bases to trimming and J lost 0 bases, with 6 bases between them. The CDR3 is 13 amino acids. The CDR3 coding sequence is TGTGCCAGCTCGGACAGCTCTGGAAACACCATATATTTT. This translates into CASSDSSGNTIYF.

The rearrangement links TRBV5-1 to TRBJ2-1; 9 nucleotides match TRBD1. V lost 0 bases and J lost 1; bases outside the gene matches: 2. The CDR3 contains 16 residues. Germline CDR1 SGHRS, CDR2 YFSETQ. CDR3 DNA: TGCGCCAGCAGCTTGGAGGGGACAGGGTCCTACAATGAGCAGTTCTTC. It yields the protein CASSLEGTGSYNEQFF.

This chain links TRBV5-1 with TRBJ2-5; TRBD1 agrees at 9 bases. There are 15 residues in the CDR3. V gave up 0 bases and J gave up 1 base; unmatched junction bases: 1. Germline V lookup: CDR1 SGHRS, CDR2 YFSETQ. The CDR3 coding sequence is TGCGCCAGCAGCTTGGCGGGACAGGGCCAAGAGACCCAGTACTTC. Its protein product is CASSLAGQGQETQYF.

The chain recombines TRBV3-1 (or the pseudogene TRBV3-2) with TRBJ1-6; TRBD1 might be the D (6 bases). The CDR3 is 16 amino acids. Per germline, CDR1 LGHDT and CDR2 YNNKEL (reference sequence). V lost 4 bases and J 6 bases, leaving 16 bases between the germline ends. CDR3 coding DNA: TGTGCCAGCAGCCTACGTCAGGGGATGGGTAATTCACCCCTCCACTTT. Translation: CASSLRQGMGNSPLHF.

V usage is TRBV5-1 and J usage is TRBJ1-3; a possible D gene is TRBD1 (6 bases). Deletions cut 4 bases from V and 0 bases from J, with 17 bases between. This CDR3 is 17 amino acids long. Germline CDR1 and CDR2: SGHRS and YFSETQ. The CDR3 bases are TGCGCCAGCAGCCTAGACGGGGACACCACCTCTGGAAACACCATATATTTT. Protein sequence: CASSLDGDTTSGNTIYF. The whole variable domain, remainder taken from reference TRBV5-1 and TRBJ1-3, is KAGVTQTPRYLIKTRGQQVTLSCSPISGHRSVSWYQQTPGQGLQFLFEYFSETQRNKGNFPGRFSGRQFSNSRSEMNVSTLELGDSALYLCASSLDGDTTSGNTIYFGEGSWLTVV.

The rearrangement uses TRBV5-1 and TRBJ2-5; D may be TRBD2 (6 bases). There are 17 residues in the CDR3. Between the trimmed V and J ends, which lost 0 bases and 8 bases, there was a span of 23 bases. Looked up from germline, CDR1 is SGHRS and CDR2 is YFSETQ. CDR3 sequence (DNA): TGCGCCAGCAGCTTGGGGTTGTGGACTAACTCCTCTTATACCCAGTACTTC. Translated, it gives CASSLGLWTNSSYTQYF.